The present T cell receptor beta chain was sequenced within a study of blood T cell repertoires in COVID-19. In the study overall: Sources were T cells, B-cell-depleted T cells, or PBMCs; the material itself was cDNA or gDNA.

There are 15 residues in the CDR3. Germline V gene sequence: CDR1 SGDLS, CDR2 YYNGEE. The V and J ends lost 3 bases and 0 bases, in that order; junction bases with no gene match: 6. Clones were read by immunoSEQ multiplex PCR, and TCRdb kept only the in-frame ones, dropping some. Of 150,000 to 200,000 clones listed, 86% are singletons. The sequenced material came from peripheral blood. The chain carries TRBV9 and TRBJ2-7, with 7 bases aligning to TRBD2. The sequence was obtained from a woman aged 60 to 75 with COVID-19, enrolled during active disease. The CDR3 loop is CASSGGGTNSYEQYF. CDR3 nucleotides: TGTGCCAGCAGCGGAGGAGGGACTAACTCCTACGAGCAGTACTTC. Based on the CDR3 plus reference TRBV9 and TRBJ2-7, the full variable domain is DSGVTQTPKHLITATGQRVTLRCSPRSGDLSVYWYQQSLDQGLQFLIQYYNGEERAKGNILERFSAQQFPDLHSELNLSSLELGDSALYFCASSGGGTNSYEQYFGPGTRLTVT.